This T cell receptor beta chain was retrieved from a study of blood T cells in healthy people across ages. Germline-derived CDR1 and CDR2 are LGHNA and YNFKEQ. J gave up 3 bases and V 1 base, and 5 bases lay outside the gene matches. The CDR3 consists of 16 residues. Through a sample-barcoded 5' primer and a J-beta primer mix, a second PCR was run for about 7 to 12 cycles. MiXCR was run by TCRdb on the 5' RACE reads, yielding one entry per CDR3 protein. The table records roughly 2 million distinct CDR3 sequences, roughly 49% of them present only once. This clonotype originated in a middle-aged woman in good health. Sequencing input: blood. V gene TRBV4-2 combines with J gene TRBJ1-5; 8 bases are shared with TRBD1. The DNA for the CDR3 is TGTGCCAGCAGCCAAGGACAGGGGTCGGACAATCAGCCCCAGCATTTT. This gives the protein CASSQGQGSDNQPQHF.